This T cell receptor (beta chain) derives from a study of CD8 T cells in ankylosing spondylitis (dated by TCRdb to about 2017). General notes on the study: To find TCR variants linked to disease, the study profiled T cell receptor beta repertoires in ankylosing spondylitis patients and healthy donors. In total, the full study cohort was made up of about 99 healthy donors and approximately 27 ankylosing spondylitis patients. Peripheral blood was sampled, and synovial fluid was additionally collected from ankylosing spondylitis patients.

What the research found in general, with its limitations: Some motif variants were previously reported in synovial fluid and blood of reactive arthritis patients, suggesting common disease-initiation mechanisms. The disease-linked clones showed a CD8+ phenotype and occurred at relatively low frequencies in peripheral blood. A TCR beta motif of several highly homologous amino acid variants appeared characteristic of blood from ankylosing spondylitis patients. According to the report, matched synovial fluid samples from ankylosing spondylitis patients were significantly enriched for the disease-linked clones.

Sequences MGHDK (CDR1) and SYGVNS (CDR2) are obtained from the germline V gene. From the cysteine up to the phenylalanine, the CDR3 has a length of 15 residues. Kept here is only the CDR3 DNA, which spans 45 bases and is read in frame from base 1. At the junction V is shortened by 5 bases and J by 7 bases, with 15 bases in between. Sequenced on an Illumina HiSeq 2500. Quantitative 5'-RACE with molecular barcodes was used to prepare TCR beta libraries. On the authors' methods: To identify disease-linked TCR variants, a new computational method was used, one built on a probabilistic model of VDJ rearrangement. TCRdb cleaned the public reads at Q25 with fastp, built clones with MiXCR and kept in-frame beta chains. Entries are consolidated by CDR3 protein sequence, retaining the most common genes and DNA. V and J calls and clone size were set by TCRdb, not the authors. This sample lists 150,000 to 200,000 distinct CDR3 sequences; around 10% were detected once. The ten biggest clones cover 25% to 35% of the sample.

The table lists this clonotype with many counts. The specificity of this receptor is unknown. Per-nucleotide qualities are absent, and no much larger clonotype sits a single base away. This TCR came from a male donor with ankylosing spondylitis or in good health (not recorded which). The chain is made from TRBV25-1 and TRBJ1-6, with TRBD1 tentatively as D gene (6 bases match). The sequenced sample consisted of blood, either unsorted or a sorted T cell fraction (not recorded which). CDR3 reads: CASSKGGAPNSPLHF. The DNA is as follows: TGTGCCAGCAGTAAAGGGGGGGCCCCGAATTCACCCCTCCACTTT.